The 20 T cell receptor beta chains listed next were all sequenced from one sample in a study of OX40 agonist ivuxolimab in advanced cancers. Clones were read by immunoSEQ multiplex PCR, and TCRdb kept only the in-frame ones, dropping some. The profile shows 25,000 to 35,000 clones, approximately 81% of them singletons. The sequences come from CD4+ or CD8+ T cells sorted from blood, collected in a trial of the OX40 agonist ivuxolimab. Receptors were obtained from an adult with an advanced solid tumor such as melanoma, head and neck, liver or kidney cancer.

The chain combines TRBV4-1 with TRBJ1-1, with 9 bases fitting TRBD1. The V gene end was trimmed by 1 base and the J gene end by 3 bases; junction bases not matched to a gene: 6. The germline CDR1 and CDR2 sequences are MGHRA and YSYEKL. The CDR3 runs 16 residues. CDR3: CASSQAATGGHTEAFF. The CDR3 DNA follows: TGCGCCAGCAGCCAAGCCGCAACAGGGGGCCACACTGAAGCTTTCTTT.

The chain has TRBV7-6 and TRBJ2-6; TRBD1 agrees at 10 bases. The length of the CDR3 is 18 residues. The germline V gene encodes CDR1 SGHVS and CDR2 FNYEAQ. Unmatched junction bases numbered 6, after V lost 4 bases and J lost 0 bases. CDR3 residues: CASSSTGGAISGANVLTF. CDR3 nucleotides: TGTGCCAGCAGCTCGACAGGGGGCGCAATCTCTGGGGCCAACGTCCTGACTTTC.

The chain is built from TRBV27 and TRBJ1-2; D unclear. This CDR3 has 13 residues. V was shortened by 0 bases and J by 8 bases, with 10 bases between the two germline ends. CDR1 MNHEY and CDR2 SMNVEV come from the germline V gene (reference sequence). The CDR3 nucleotides read TGTGCCAGCAGTTTATCACCCCCGATGGGCTACACCTTC. Residues: CASSLSPPMGYTF.

The V call is TRBV6-4, the J call TRBJ2-7; D is ambiguous. Germline loops: CDR1 MRHNA, CDR2 SNTAGT. Trimming removed 10 bases from V and 6 bases from J, with 10 bases in between. This CDR3 region has 10 residues. The CDR3 reads CATRQGEQYF. As DNA, the CDR3 is TGTGCCACCAGGCAAGGCGAGCAGTACTTC.

The chain carries TRBV4-1 and TRBJ2-3, with a weak D call TRBD1 (5 bases). CDR3 length equals 17 residues. In germline, CDR1 is MGHRA, CDR2 YSYEKL. Trimming left V 1 base short and J 2 bases short, with 16 bases between. The CDR3 coding sequence is TGCGCCAGCAGCCAAGTGTTCCCCGACAGCCCCACAGATACGCAGTATTTT. Translated, it gives CASSQVFPDSPTDTQYF.

The CDR3, as DNA: TGCGCCAGCAGCTTTAACATTCAGCGGGAGCTCAATGAGCAGTTCTTC. Translated, it gives CASSFNIQRELNEQFF. This chain connects TRBV5-1 to TRBJ2-1, with TRBD2 matching 8 bases. V trimming: 2 bases; J trimming: 6 bases; junction bases outside the gene matches: 10. Germline V CDR1 and CDR2: SGHRS, YFSETQ. The CDR3 loop spans 16 amino acids.

The chain combines TRBV7-8 with TRBJ2-3; D is uncertain. Germline lookup yields CDR1 SGHVS and CDR2 FQNEAQ. Trimming removed 5 bases from V and 0 bases from J, with 12 bases in between. The CDR3 covers 15 residues. CDR3 amino acids: CASSETLTSTDTQYF. The CDR3 nucleotides are TGTGCCAGCAGCGAGACCCTAACTAGCACAGATACGCAGTATTTT.

This chain links TRBV4-3 with TRBJ2-2; 8 bases are a match to TRBD1. This CDR3 is built from 16 residues. V shed 2 bases and J 4 bases; nucleotides not matched to a gene: 6. The germline gives CDR1 LGHNA, CDR2 YSLEER. The chain's CDR3 is CASSQTGTGGTGELFF. CDR3 coding DNA: TGCGCCAGCAGCCAAACCGGGACAGGCGGCACCGGGGAGCTGTTTTTT.

The rearrangement links TRBV28 to TRBJ2-7; D is tentatively TRBD1 or TRBD2 (5 bases each). CDR3 length equals 13 residues. Germline V lookup: CDR1 MDHEN, CDR2 SYDVKM. Trimming shortened V by 5 bases and J by 6 bases, and 14 bases separated the two germline ends. CDR3 DNA: TGTGCCAGCAGTCCCGGGACCTCCATCGAGCAGTACTTC. It yields the protein CASSPGTSIEQYF.

This chain links TRBV7-7 with TRBJ2-3; 9 nucleotides line up with TRBD2. This CDR3 is built from 17 residues. From germline, CDR1 is SSHAT and CDR2 FNYEAQ (reference sequence). Losses at the gene ends were 5 bases for V and 2 bases for J; bases not matched to a gene: 11. CDR3 region: CASSPVAGARLTDTQYF. CDR3 DNA sequence: TGTGCCAGCAGCCCGGTAGCGGGGGCCCGCCTCACAGATACGCAGTATTTT.

This clone was detected once. This chain uses TRBV9 with TRBJ2-7, with 9 bases lining up with TRBD2. The CDR3 has 15 amino acids. Looked up from germline, CDR1 is SGDLS and CDR2 is YYNGEE. Trimming cost V 4 bases and J 6 bases; bases outside gene matches: 11. The CDR3 bases are TGTGCCAGCAGCCCAACTAGCGGGCTCTTTGGCGAGCAGTACTTC. Its protein product is CASSPTSGLFGEQYF.

There are a few counts of this clone. Its ends do not fully match the called genes, so a read error is possible. This rearrangement joins TRBV10-3 to TRBJ2-7; 11 bases are a match to TRBD1. This CDR3 is 15 amino acids long. Germline values: CDR1 ENHRY, CDR2 SYGVKD. The CDR3, as DNA: TGTGCCAGCAGTTACTCCGGGACAGGGGGCTACGAGCAGTACTTC. Residues: CASSYSGTGGYEQYF.

This chain connects TRBV25-1 to TRBJ2-1; 7 bases map to TRBD1. With 8 bases clipped from V and 5 bases from J, the junction kept 9 bases outside the gene matches. CDR1 and CDR2 from the germline V gene are MGHDK and SYGVNS. The CDR3 covers 14 residues. The CDR3 sequence: CASGYPGQNNEQFF. In DNA, the CDR3 is TGTGCCAGCGGCTATCCGGGACAGAACAATGAGCAGTTCTTC.

The CDR3 DNA reads TGCGCCAGCAGTGTCGGGACAGGGTCAAATCAGCCCCAGCATTTT. This gives the protein CASSVGTGSNQPQHF. The chain has TRBV10-2 and TRBJ1-5; 9 bases match TRBD1. Germline-derived CDR1 and CDR2 are WSHSY and SAAADI. Trimming cost V 4 bases and J 4 bases; bases outside gene matches: 5. This CDR3 comprises 15 residues.

This chain uses TRBV15 with TRBJ2-3, with a possible D match to TRBD2 (5 bases). CDR1 and CDR2 from the germline V gene are LNHNV and YYDKDF (reference sequence). Trimming cost V 0 bases and J 0 bases, with 7 bases left between them. The CDR3 extends over 15 amino acids. This CDR3 reads CATSRDQRSTDTQYF. As DNA, the CDR3 is TGTGCCACCAGCAGAGATCAGCGGAGCACAGATACGCAGTATTTT.

The sample holds one count of this clone. The V and J genes are TRBV5-3 and TRBJ1-1; tentatively, D is TRBD1 (6 bases). TRBV5-3 is annotated as an ORF whose role is uncertain. The CDR3 is made up of 15 amino acids. The V and J ends lost 0 bases and 9 bases respectively, with 18 bases between them. The CDR3 DNA reads as TGTGCCAGAAGCTTGGGGCAGGACAGAGCACTTAAAGCTTTCTTT. It codes for CARSLGQDRALKAFF.

The chain uses TRBV21-1 and TRBJ2-4. TRBV21-1 is given as a pseudogene. The CDR3 length is 19 residues. The CDR3 DNA follows: TGTGCCAGCAGCAAAAAGGGTGGTGCAAAGGACCTAGCCAAAAACATTCAGTACTTC. Translating it yields CASSKKGGAKDLAKNIQYF.

The J gene is TRBJ2-1, the V gene TRBV18; TRBD2 matches 9 bases. The junction had 3 bases not matched to a gene; V was cut back by 0 bases and J by 3 bases. CDR3 length: 16 residues. Germline V gives CDR1 KGHSH, CDR2 LQKENI. In DNA form, the CDR3 reads TGTGCCAGCTCACCACCCAGCGGGAGGCTCTACAATGAGCAGTTCTTC. Its protein product is CASSPPSGRLYNEQFF.

The V call is TRBV5-8, the J call TRBJ2-1; 7 bases fit TRBD1. The CDR3 sequence is 13 residues long. Germline V gene lookup returns CDR1 SGHTS and CDR2 YDEGEE. V was clipped by 4 bases and J by 9 bases; unmatched bases: 7. Written as DNA, the CDR3 is TGTGCCAGCAGCATTTACAGGGGAAGTGAGCAGTTCTTC. Protein product: CASSIYRGSEQFF. The full variable domain, rest sourced from reference TRBV5-8 and TRBJ2-1, is EAGVTQSPTHLIKTRGQQATLRCSPISGHTSVYWYQQALGLGLQFLLWYDEGEERNRGNFPPRFSGRQFPNYSSELNVNALELEDSALYLCASSIYRGSEQFFGPGTRLTVL.

This clone was counted a few times. This chain connects TRBV10-3 to TRBJ2-2, with 7 bases lining up with TRBD2. The trim removed 8 bases at V and 3 bases at J, leaving 6 bases unmatched. Germline assignment: CDR1 ENHRY and CDR2 SYGVKD. The CDR3 is made up of 14 amino acids. The CDR3 region is CAIEREKDTGELFF. In nucleotides, the CDR3 is TGTGCCATCGAGCGGGAAAAAGACACCGGGGAGCTGTTTTTT.